Sequencing of this T cell receptor beta chain was carried out in a study of shared clonotypes between healthy human individuals. Concerning this clone: Other DNA sequences in the same sample also yield this CDR3.

CDR1 is MDHEN and CDR2 is SYDVKM in the germline V gene. V lost 8 bases and J lost 1, with 8 bases in between. The CDR3 sequence is 12 residues long. Caucasian adults living in Nashville, Tennessee, provided all samples. Memory CD4+ cells were the fraction left after CD45RA+ naive selection. Only in-frame clones appear in the TCRdb table, and some are missing; sequencing was by immunoSEQ multiplex PCR. This sample has about 2.4 million clones, with over 85% found just once. The origin of this receptor is a man aged 18 to 30 in good health. Some clones in this sample may be carry-over from other donors' samples. Material for sequencing was naive CD4+ T cells from PBMCs. Subset in this sample: CD45RA+ positively selected. The rearrangement joins TRBV28 to TRBJ1-2; D is unresolved. The CDR3, as DNA: TGTGCCAGCGGGAGGATTAACTATGGCTACACCTTC. This codes for CASGRINYGYTF.